The T cell receptor beta chain under discussion was sequenced for a study of blood T cells in healthy people across ages. The ends lost 7 bases at V and 7 bases at J; junction bases unmatched: 10. The germline gives CDR1 KGHDR, CDR2 SFDVKD. The CDR3 sequence is 14 residues long. Study-wide results and caveats: Estimated diversity across one million T cells was deemed an underestimate. Across samples, TCR beta diversity tracked strongly with naive T cell percentage.

A second PCR, run for about 7 to 11 cycles, used a sample-barcoded 5' primer plus a J-beta primer mix. TCRdb re-called the 5' RACE reads with MiXCR, one entry per CDR3 protein. The sample holds fewer than 1,000,000 distinct CDR3 sequences, 35% to 50% seen once. With respect to this clonotype: The antigen is undetermined.

RNA extraction gave at least 5 micrograms of total RNA per sample. The rearrangement uses TRBV24-1 and TRBJ2-7; 9 bases map to TRBD1. Sequencing input: blood. This TCR derives from a man at least 80 years old in good health. CDR3 loop: CATRDRGSYNEQYF. The CDR3 DNA reads TGTGCCACCAGGGACAGGGGATCCTACAATGAGCAGTACTTC.